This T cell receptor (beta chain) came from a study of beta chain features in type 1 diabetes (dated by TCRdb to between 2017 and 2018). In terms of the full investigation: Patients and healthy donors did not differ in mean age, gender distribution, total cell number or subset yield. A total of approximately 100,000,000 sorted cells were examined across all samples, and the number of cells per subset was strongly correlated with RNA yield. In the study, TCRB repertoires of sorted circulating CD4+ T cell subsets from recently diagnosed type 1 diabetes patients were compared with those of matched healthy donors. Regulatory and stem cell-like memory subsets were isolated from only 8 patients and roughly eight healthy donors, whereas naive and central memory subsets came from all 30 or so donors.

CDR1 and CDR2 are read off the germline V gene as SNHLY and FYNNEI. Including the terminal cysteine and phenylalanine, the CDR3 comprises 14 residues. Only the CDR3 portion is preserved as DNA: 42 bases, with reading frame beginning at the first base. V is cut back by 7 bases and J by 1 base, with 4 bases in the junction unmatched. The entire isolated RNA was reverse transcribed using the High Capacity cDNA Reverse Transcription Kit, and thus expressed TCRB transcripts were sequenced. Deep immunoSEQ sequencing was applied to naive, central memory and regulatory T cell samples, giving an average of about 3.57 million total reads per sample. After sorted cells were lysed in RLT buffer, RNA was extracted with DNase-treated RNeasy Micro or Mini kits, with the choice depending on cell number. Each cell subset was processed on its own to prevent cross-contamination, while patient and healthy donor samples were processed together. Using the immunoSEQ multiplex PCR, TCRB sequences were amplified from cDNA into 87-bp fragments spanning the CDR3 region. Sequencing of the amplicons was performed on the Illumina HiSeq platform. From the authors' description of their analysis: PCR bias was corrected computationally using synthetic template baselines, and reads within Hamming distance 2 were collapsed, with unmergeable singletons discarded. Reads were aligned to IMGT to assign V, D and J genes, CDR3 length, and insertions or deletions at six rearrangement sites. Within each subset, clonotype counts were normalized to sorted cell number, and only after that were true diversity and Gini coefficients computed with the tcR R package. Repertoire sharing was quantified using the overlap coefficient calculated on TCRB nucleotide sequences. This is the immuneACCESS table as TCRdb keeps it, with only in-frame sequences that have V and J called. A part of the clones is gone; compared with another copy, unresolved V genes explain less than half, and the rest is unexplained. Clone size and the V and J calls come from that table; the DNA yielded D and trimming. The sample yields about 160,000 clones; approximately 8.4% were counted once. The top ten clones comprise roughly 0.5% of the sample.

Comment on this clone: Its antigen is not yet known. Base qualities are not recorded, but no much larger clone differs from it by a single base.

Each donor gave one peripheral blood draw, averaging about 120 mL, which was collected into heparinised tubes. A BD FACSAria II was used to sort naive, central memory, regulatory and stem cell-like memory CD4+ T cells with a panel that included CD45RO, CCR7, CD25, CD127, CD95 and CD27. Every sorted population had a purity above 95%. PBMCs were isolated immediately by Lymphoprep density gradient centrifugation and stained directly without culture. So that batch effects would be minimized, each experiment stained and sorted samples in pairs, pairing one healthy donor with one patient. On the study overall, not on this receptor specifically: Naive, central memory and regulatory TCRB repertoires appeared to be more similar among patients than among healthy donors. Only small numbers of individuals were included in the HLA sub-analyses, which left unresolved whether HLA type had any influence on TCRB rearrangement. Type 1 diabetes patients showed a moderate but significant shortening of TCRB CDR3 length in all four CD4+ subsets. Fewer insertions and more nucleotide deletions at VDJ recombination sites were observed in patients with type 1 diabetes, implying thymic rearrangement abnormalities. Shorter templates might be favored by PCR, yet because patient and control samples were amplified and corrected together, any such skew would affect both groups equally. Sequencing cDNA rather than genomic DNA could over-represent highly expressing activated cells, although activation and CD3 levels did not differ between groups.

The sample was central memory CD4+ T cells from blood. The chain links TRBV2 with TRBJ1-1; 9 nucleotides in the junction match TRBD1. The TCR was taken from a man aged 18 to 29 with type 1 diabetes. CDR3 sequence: CASTWTGENTEAFF. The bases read TGTGCCAGCACTTGGACAGGGGAGAACACTGAAGCTTTCTTT.